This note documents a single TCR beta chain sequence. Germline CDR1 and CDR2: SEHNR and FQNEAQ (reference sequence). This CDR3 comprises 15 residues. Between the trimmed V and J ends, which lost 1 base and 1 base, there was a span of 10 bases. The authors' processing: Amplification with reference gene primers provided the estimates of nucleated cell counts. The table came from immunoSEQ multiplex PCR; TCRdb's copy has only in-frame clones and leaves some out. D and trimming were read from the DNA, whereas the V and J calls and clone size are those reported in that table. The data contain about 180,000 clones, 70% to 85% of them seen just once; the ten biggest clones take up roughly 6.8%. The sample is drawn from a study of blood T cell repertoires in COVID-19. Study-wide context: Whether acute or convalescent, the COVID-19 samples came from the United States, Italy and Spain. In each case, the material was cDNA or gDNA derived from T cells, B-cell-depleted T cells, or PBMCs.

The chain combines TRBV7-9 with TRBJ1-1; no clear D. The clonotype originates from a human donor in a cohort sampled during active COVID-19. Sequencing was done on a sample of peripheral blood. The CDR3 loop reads CASSLVSGTNTEAFF. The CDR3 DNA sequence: TGTGCCAGCAGCTTAGTTTCAGGCACGAACACTGAAGCTTTCTTT.